This TCR beta chain was retrieved from a study of blood T cell repertoires in COVID-19. On the study more broadly: The study drew acute and convalescent COVID-19 samples from the United States, Italy and Spain. In each case, the material was cDNA or gDNA derived from T cells, B-cell-depleted T cells, or PBMCs.

From germline, CDR1 is MNHEY and CDR2 SVGAGI. CDR3 length: 16 residues. Trimming took 4 bases from V and 5 from J, leaving 20 bases between them. Original processing notes: Quantification of nucleated cells was approximated via reference gene primer amplification. Assay: immunoSEQ multiplex PCR; the TCRdb copy retains only in-frame clones and omits some. That table gives V, J and clone size, and the DNA gave D and trimming. The sample shows tens of thousands of clones, 75% to 85% of them seen only once. The chain carries TRBV6-5 and TRBJ2-5; D possibly corresponds to TRBD2 (5 bases). The specimen was peripheral blood. This TCR derives from a human donor with acute or convalescent COVID-19. The donor label of this sample is uncertain. CDR3 region: CASSLGPVLSGETQYF. For the CDR3, the DNA is TGTGCCAGCAGTTTAGGGCCGGTTCTCTCGGGGGAGACCCAGTACTTC.